The clone carrying this T cell receptor (beta chain) was observed once. These data are taken from a study of blood T cell repertoires in COVID-19. Sequencing used immunoSEQ multiplex PCR; TCRdb keeps in-frame clones, though not all of them. Among around 250,000 clones, over 75% were seen once, and the ten largest hold approximately 10%. Looked up from germline, CDR1 is MNHEY and CDR2 is SMNVEV (reference sequence). V dropped 3 bases and J dropped 0; count of bases not matched to a gene: 10. The CDR3 runs to 19 residues. The source of this sequence is a woman between 65 and 79 years old with COVID-19, enrolled during active disease. What was sequenced was peripheral blood. The rearrangement joins TRBV27 to TRBJ2-2, with TRBD2 matching over 10 bases. The CDR3 is CASSFLGLAGGTNTGELFF. DNA for the CDR3: TGTGCCAGCAGTTTCTTAGGCTTAGCGGGAGGTACGAACACCGGGGAGCTGTTTTTT.